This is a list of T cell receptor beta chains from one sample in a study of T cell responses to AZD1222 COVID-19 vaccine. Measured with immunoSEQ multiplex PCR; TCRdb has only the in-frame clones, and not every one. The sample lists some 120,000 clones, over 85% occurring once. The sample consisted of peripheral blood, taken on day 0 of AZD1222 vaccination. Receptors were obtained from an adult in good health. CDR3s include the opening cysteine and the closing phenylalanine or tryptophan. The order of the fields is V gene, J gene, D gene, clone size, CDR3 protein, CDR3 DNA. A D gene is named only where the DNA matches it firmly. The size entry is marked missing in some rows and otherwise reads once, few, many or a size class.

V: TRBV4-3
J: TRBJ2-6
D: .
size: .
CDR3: CASSHPAGRSGANVLTF
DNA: TGCGCCAGCAGCCACCCCGCAGGGAGGTCTGGGGCCAACGTCCTGACTTTC

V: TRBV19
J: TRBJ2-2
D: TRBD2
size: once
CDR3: CASSVRSGTSNTGELFF
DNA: TGTGCCAGTAGTGTACGATCCGGGACTAGTAACACCGGGGAGCTGTTTTTT

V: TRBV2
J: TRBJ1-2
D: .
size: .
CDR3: CASSVESGYTF
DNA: TGTGCCAGCAGTGTTGAGTCTGGCTACACCTTC

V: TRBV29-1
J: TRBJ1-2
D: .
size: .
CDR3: CSVNRTPGSAYGYTF
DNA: TGCAGCGTAAACAGGACTCCCGGGTCGGCCTATGGCTACACCTTC

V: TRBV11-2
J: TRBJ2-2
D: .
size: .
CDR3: CASSPVRSRNTGELFF
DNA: TGTGCCAGCAGTCCTGTTAGGTCCCGAAACACCGGGGAGCTGTTTTTT

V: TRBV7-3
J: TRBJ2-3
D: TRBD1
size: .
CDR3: CASSITGGTDTQYF
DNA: TGTGCCAGCAGCATCACAGGGGGCACAGATACGCAGTATTTT

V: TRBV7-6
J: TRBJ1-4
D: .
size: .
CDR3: CASSLGVANQGEKLFF
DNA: TGTGCCAGCAGTTTGGGTGTAGCTAACCAGGGGGAAAAACTGTTTTTT

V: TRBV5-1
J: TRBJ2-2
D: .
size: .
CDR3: CASSLGDTGELFF
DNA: TGCGCCAGCAGCTTAGGGGACACCGGGGAGCTGTTTTTT

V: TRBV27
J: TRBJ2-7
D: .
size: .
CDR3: CASRMAMGTEQYF
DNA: TGTGCCAGCAGAATGGCAATGGGGACTGAGCAGTACTTC

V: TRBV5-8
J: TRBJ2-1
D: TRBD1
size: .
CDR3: CASSSPGQGSYNEQFF
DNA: TGTGCCAGCAGCAGCCCGGGACAGGGCTCCTACAATGAGCAGTTCTTC

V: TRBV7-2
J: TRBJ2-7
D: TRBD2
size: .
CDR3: CASSLMGLGDYEQYF
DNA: TGTGCCAGCAGCTTAATGGGACTAGGGGACTACGAGCAGTACTTC